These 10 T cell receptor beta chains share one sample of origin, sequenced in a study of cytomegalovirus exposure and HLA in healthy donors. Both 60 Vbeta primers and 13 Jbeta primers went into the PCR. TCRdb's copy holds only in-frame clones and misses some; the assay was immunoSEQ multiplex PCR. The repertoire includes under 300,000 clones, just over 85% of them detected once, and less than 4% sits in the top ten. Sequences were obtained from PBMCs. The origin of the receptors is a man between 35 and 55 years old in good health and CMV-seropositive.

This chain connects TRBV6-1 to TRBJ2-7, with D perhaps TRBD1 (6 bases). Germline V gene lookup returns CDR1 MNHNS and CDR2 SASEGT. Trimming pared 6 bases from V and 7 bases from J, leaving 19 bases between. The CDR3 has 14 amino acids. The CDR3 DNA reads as TGTGCCAGCAGAGCGACAGGAACCCTTAGGGAGCAGTACTTC. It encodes CASRATGTLREQYF.

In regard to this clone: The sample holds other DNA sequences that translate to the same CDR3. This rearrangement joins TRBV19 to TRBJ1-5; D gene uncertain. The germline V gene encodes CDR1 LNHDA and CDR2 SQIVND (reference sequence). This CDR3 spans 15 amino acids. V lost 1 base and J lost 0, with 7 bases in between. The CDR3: CASSIGSYSNQPQHF. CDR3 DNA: TGTGCCAGTAGTATAGGGAGTTATAGCAATCAGCCCCAGCATTTT.

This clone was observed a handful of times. The CDR3 loop reads CASSPLWREPYEQYF. The CDR3 region has the DNA TGTGCCAGCAGCCCACTGTGGCGGGAGCCCTACGAGCAGTACTTC. This rearrangement joins TRBV6-6 to TRBJ2-7; 7 nucleotides line up with TRBD2. Germline CDR1 reads MNHNY; CDR2 reads SVGAGI (reference sequence). The CDR3 spans 15 residues. The junction had 10 bases not matched to a gene; V was cut back by 6 bases and J by 2 bases.

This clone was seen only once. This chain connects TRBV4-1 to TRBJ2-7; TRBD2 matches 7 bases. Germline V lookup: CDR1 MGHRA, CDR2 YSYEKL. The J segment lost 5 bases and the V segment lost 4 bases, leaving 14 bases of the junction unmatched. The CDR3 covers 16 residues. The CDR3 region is CASSPWGRGRSHEQYF. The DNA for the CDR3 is TGCGCCAGCAGCCCGTGGGGCCGCGGGAGAAGCCACGAGCAGTACTTC.

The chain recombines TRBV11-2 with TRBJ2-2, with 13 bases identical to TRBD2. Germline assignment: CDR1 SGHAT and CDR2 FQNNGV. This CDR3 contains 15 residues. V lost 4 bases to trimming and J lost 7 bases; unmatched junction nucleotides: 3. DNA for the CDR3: TGTGCCAGCAGCTCAGGGACTAGCGGGATCGGGGAGCTGTTTTTT. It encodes CASSSGTSGIGELFF.

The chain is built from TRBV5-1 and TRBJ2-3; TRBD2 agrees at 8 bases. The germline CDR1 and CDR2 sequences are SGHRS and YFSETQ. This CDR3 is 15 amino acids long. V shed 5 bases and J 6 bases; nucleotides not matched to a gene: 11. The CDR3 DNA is TGCGCCAGCAGTCGAGCGGGAGCCACGGGGGATACGCAGTATTTT. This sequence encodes CASSRAGATGDTQYF.

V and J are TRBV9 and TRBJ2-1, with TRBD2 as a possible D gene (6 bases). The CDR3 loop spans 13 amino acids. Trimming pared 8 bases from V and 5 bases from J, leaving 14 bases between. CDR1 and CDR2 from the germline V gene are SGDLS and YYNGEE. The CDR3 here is CASGSGGNNEQFF. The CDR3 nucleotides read TGTGCCAGTGGTAGCGGAGGGAACAATGAGCAGTTCTTC.

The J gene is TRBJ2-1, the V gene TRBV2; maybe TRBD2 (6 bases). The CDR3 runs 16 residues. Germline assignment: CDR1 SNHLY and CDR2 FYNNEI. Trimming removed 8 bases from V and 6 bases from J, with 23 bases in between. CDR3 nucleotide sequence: TGTGCCAGCCACGGCGGCGCGGGACCCAGGGCCAATGAGCAGTTCTTC. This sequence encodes CASHGGAGPRANEQFF.

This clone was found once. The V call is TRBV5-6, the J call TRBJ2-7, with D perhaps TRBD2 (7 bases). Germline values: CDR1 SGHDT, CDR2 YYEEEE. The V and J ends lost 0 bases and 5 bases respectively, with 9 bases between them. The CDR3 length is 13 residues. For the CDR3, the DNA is TGTGCCAGCAGCTTGGGAGGGGGGGACGAGCAGTACTTC. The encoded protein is CASSLGGGDEQYF. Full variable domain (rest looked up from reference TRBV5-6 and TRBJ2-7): DAGVTQSPTHLIKTRGQQVTLRCSPKSGHDTVSWYQQALGQGPQFIFQYYEEEERQRGNFPDRFSGHQFPNYSSELNVNALLLGDSALYLCASSLGGGDEQYFGPGTRLTVT.

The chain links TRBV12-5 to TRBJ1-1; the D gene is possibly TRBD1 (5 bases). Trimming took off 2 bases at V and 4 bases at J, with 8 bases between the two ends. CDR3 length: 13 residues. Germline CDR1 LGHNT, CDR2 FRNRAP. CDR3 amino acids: CASGLQGSTEAFF. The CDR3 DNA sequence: TGTGCTAGTGGTTTGCAGGGTTCCACTGAAGCTTTCTTT.